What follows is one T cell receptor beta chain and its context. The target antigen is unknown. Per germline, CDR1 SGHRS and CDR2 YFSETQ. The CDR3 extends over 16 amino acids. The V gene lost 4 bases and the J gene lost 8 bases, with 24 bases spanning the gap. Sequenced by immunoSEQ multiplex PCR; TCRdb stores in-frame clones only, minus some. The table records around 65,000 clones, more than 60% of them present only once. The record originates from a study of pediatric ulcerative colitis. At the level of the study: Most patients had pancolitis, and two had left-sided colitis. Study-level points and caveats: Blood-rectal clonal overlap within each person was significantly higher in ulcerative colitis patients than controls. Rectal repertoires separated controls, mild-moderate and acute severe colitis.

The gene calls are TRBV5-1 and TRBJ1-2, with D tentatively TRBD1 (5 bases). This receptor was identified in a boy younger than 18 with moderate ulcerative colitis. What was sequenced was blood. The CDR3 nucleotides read TGCGCCAGCAGCCCGTCCGGGACTTTACTCGTAGAAGGCTACACCTTC. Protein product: CASSPSGTLLVEGYTF.